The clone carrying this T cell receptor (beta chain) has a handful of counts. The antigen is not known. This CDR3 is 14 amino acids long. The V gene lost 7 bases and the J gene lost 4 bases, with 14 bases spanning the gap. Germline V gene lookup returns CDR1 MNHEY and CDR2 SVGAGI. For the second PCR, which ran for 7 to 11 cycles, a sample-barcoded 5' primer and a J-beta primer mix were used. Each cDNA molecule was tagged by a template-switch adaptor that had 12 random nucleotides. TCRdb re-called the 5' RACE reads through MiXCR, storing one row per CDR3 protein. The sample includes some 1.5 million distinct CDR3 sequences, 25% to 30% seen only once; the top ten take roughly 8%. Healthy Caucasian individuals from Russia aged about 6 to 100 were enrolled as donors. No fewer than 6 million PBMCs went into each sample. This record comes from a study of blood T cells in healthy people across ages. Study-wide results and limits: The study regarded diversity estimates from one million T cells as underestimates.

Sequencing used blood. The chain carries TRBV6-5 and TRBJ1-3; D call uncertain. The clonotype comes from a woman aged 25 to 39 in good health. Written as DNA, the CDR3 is TGTGCCAGCACCGAGTCCATCCGAGGAAACACCATATATTTT. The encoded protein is CASTESIRGNTIYF.